Following are 24 T cell receptor beta chains from one sample sequenced in a study of beta chain features in type 1 diabetes listed by TCRdb under 2018. What the research found in general, with its limitations: A moderate but significant shortening of TCRB CDR3 length was observed in type 1 diabetes patients in all four CD4+ subsets.

Their antigens are not known. The receptor library was made with the immunoSEQ multiplex PCR assay. All of the isolated RNA was reverse transcribed with the High Capacity cDNA Reverse Transcription Kit, so expressed TCRB transcripts were sequenced. The clones in this table, taken by TCRdb from immuneACCESS, are in-frame only. Not every clone is retained; where verified, under half of the shortfall comes from an unresolved V gene, and the cause of the rest is unknown. Within this sample are 120,000 to 150,000 clones, with approximately 13% of them counted one time only. The top ten clones comprise 1.3% of the sample. The specimen was central memory CD4+ T cells from blood. The origin of the receptors is a man aged 18 to 30 with type 1 diabetes.

This chain uses TRBV10-3 with TRBJ2-2; no clear D gene. In germline, CDR1 is ENHRY, CDR2 SYGVKD. V gave up 5 bases and J gave up 1 base, with 11 bases separating them. The CDR3 has 15 residues. In DNA, the CDR3 is TGTGCCATCAGTAAGACCGACTTGAACACCGGGGAGCTGTTTTTT. It translates to CAISKTDLNTGELFF.

A few counts support this clone. The CDR3 coding sequence is TGTGCCAGCCGCTCCCCACGGGCGGGGGCGGGGGAAAAACTGTTTTTT. Amino acid sequence: CASRSPRAGAGEKLFF. The chain joins TRBV27 to TRBJ1-4; possible D gene TRBD1, 6 bases. CDR1 is MNHEY and CDR2 is SMNVEV in the germline V gene (reference sequence). This CDR3 is built from 16 residues. Between the trimmed V and J ends, which lost 8 bases and 8 bases, there was a span of 24 bases.

The rearrangement uses TRBV7-3 and TRBJ2-3, with 10 bases aligning to TRBD1. Per the germline V gene, CDR1 is SGHTA and CDR2 is FQGTGA. This CDR3 has 14 amino acids. The ends lost 5 bases at V and 4 bases at J; junction bases unmatched: 3. The CDR3 protein is CASSTGTGADTQYF. CDR3 bases: TGTGCCAGCAGCACAGGGACAGGGGCAGATACGCAGTATTTT. The full variable domain, with the rest looked up from reference TRBV7-3 and TRBJ2-3, is GAGVSQTPSNKVTEKGKYVELRCDPISGHTALYWYRQSLGQGPEFLIYFQGTGAADDSGLPNDRFFAVRPEGSVSTLKIQRTERGDSAVYLCASSTGTGADTQYFGPGTRLTVL.

In its sample, this clone was seen a few times. The genes are TRBV6-6 and TRBJ2-5, with 10 bases identical to TRBD2. V was pared by 5 bases and J by 0 bases, with 3 bases of the junction left unmatched. Per the germline V gene, CDR1 is MNHNY and CDR2 is SVGAGI (reference sequence). The length of the CDR3 is 15 residues. The DNA for the CDR3 is TGTGCCAGCAGTCTGCTAGCGGGGGACCAAGAGACCCAGTACTTC. Amino acids: CASSLLAGDQETQYF.

This clone was found a few times. DNA for the CDR3: TGTGCCAGCAGCCGAACCTCAGGGGGCACTGAAGCTTTCTTT. This sequence encodes CASSRTSGGTEAFF. The J gene is TRBJ1-1, the V gene TRBV9, with 7 bases that match TRBD1. This CDR3 comprises 14 residues. Per the germline V gene, CDR1 is SGDLS and CDR2 is YYNGEE. The junction had 7 bases not matched to a gene; V was cut back by 4 bases and J by 4 bases.

This rearrangement joins TRBV6-1 to TRBJ2-3; D is uncertain. V gave up 1 base and J gave up 4 bases, with 15 bases separating them. Germline CDR1 MNHNS, CDR2 SASEGT. This CDR3 is 16 amino acids long. The CDR3 DNA reads TGTGCCAGCAGTGAAGTATTGCAAGGGTTATCAGATACGCAGTATTTT. It is translated as CASSEVLQGLSDTQYF.

The CDR3 region has the DNA TGCAGTGCGCCAGACTGGTACGAGCAGTACTTC. Encoded protein: CSAPDWYEQYF. The J gene is TRBJ2-7, the V gene TRBV20-1; D is unclear. In germline, CDR1 is DFQATT, CDR2 SNEGSKA (reference sequence). The CDR3 consists of 11 residues. With 6 bases removed from V and 4 bases from J, the gap between germline ends came to 10 bases.

Points on this clone: Other DNA sequences in this sample translate to the same CDR3. The chain joins TRBV5-4 to TRBJ2-1, with unresolved D. Germline CDR1 is SGHNT and CDR2 is YYREEE (reference sequence). V dropped 0 bases and J dropped 8 bases, with 9 bases sitting between them. The CDR3 runs 13 residues. This chain's CDR3 is CASSLAPGDEQFF. CDR3 nucleotide sequence: TGTGCCAGCAGCTTGGCCCCGGGCGATGAGCAGTTCTTC.

This clone was detected only a few times. V gene TRBV30 combines with J gene TRBJ2-2, with 7 nucleotides matching TRBD2. CDR1 is GTSNPN and CDR2 is SVGIG in the germline V gene (reference sequence). Trimming at V came to 3 bases and at J to 6 bases, leaving 7 bases not matched to a gene. This CDR3 contains 14 residues. The CDR3 loop is CAWSLVGGSGELFF. The CDR3 bases are TGTGCCTGGAGCCTAGTCGGGGGGTCCGGGGAGCTGTTTTTT.

Only a few counts were recorded for this clone. The chain links TRBV7-2 to TRBJ2-1; 14 bases are a match to TRBD2. The CDR3 spans 17 residues. Germline CDR1 is SGHTA and CDR2 is FQGNSA. The junction had 7 bases not matched to a gene; V was cut back by 4 bases and J by 5 bases. CDR3 protein: CASSSRLAGGPNNEQFF. The CDR3 bases are TGTGCCAGCAGCTCTCGACTAGCGGGGGGGCCTAACAATGAGCAGTTCTTC.

The chain joins TRBV11-3 to TRBJ2-3; 9 bases are shared with TRBD2. The germline gives CDR1 SGHNT, CDR2 YENEEA. The CDR3 is 16 residues long. The V gene end was trimmed by 1 base and the J gene end by 2 bases; junction bases not matched to a gene: 4. Here the CDR3 reads CASSLASGAYTDTQYF. DNA for the CDR3: TGTGCCAGCAGCTTAGCTAGCGGGGCCTACACAGATACGCAGTATTTT.

This clone was observed a handful of times. J is TRBJ1-2 and V is TRBV29-1; a possible D gene is TRBD1 (6 bases). The V end lost 1 base, the J end lost 0 bases, and 21 bases lay between the germline ends. CDR3 length: 18 amino acids. CDR1 is SQVTM and CDR2 is ANQGSEA in the germline V gene. The CDR3 coding sequence is TGCAGCGTTGAAGGGACAGCAGACGCCAACCTAGCTAACTATGGCTACACCTTC. Translating gives CSVEGTADANLANYGYTF.

A few counts support this clone. The chain carries TRBV5-1 and TRBJ2-5; 9 bases are a match to TRBD1. The CDR3 runs 14 residues. Germline V CDR1 and CDR2: SGHRS, YFSETQ. With 2 bases clipped from V and 4 bases from J, the junction kept 3 bases outside the gene matches. CDR3 amino acids: CASSLTGGVETQYF. The CDR3 DNA reads TGCGCCAGCAGCTTAACAGGGGGCGTAGAGACCCAGTACTTC.

This clone turned up a few times. The J gene is TRBJ1-1, the V gene TRBV14; D is undetermined. This CDR3 has 13 residues. Trimming cost V 10 bases and J 1 base, with 13 bases left between them. From germline, CDR1 is SGHDN and CDR2 FVKESK. DNA for the CDR3: TGTGCCACGGGTGCCCTAGCGAACACTGAAGCTTTCTTT. Its protein product is CATGALANTEAFF.

This clone was detected a few times. This chain joins TRBV5-4 and TRBJ2-7; D is unresolved. The CDR3 is 14 amino acids. Germline lookup yields CDR1 SGHNT and CDR2 YYREEE (reference sequence). V was trimmed by 1 base and J by 2 bases, leaving 10 bases between them. CDR3: CASSLSGPTYEQYF. The DNA for the CDR3 is TGTGCCAGCAGCTTGTCAGGCCCAACCTACGAGCAGTACTTC.

This clone was detected only a few times. This chain connects TRBV19 to TRBJ2-2; 9 bases line up with TRBD1. Trimming cost V 0 bases and J 4 bases; bases outside gene matches: 3. Germline CDR1 is LNHDA and CDR2 is SQIVND (reference sequence). The CDR3 covers 16 residues. The chain's CDR3 is CASSIEGTGFTGELFF. In nucleotides, the CDR3 is TGTGCCAGTAGTATAGAAGGGACAGGGTTCACCGGGGAGCTGTTTTTT.

The CDR3 spells CASSRQGVEETQYF. The DNA of the CDR3 is TGTGCCAGCAGCCGACAGGGTGTAGAAGAGACCCAGTACTTC. The chain combines TRBV5-6 with TRBJ2-5; 7 nucleotides match TRBD1. The junction had 6 bases not matched to a gene; V was cut back by 4 bases and J by 3 bases. There are 14 residues in the CDR3. Looked up from germline, CDR1 is SGHDT and CDR2 is YYEEEE.

The chain recombines TRBV10-2 with TRBJ1-1; the D gene is possibly TRBD1 (5 bases). Germline CDR1 and CDR2: WSHSY and SAAADI. The V gene lost 7 bases and the J gene lost 1 base, with 10 bases spanning the gap. The CDR3 extends over 13 amino acids. Here the CDR3 DNA reads TGCGCCAGCAAGGGACGGCAGAACACTGAAGCTTTCTTT. Translation: CASKGRQNTEAFF.

This clone was counted a few times. This sequence joins TRBV11-2 and TRBJ2-5; 9 nucleotides match TRBD2. V was clipped by 5 bases and J by 3 bases; unmatched bases: 4. CDR1 is SGHAT and CDR2 is FQNNGV in the germline V gene. The CDR3 is 14 amino acids. Here the CDR3 DNA reads TGTGCCAGCAGCCGGGGACTAGCAGAAGAGACCCAGTACTTC. Its translation is CASSRGLAEETQYF.

This chain links TRBV18 with TRBJ1-5; 8 nucleotides line up with TRBD1. This CDR3 is built from 16 residues. The ends lost 3 bases at V and 5 bases at J; junction bases unmatched: 9. From germline, CDR1 is KGHSH and CDR2 LQKENI. Written as DNA, the CDR3 is TGTGCCAGCTCACCTCCCCTTTCAGGGGGCCATCAGCCCCAGCATTTT. Its translation is CASSPPLSGGHQPQHF.

This CDR3 is CAWRPETGTSNPKGYTF. As DNA, the CDR3 is TGTGCCTGGAGGCCAGAAACCGGGACATCTAACCCGAAGGGCTACACCTTC. The genes are TRBV30 and TRBJ1-2; D possibly corresponds to TRBD1 (6 bases). From germline, CDR1 is GTSNPN and CDR2 SVGIG (reference sequence). The V and J ends lost 3 bases and 8 bases respectively, with 28 bases between them. The CDR3 is 17 residues long.

V gene TRBV9 combines with J gene TRBJ1-3; D possibly corresponds to TRBD1 (5 bases). V lost 4 bases and J 7 bases, leaving 18 bases between the germline ends. The CDR3 totals 15 residues. Germline V gives CDR1 SGDLS, CDR2 YYNGEE. The CDR3 coding sequence is TGTGCCAGCAGCTCGAGTAGCAAAGAGGGGAACACCATATATTTT. As protein: CASSSSSKEGNTIYF.

The V call is TRBV29-1, the J call TRBJ1-1; D uncertain. The CDR3 contains 12 residues. The germline V gene has CDR1 SQVTM and CDR2 ANQGSEA. Trimming removed 4 bases from V and 1 base from J, with 7 bases in between. The CDR3 nucleotides read TGCAGCGTTGGTAAATCGAACACTGAAGCTTTCTTT. Residues: CSVGKSNTEAFF.

This clone showed up just a few times. V gene TRBV19 combines with J gene TRBJ2-1; TRBD2 matches at 8 bases. CDR1 is LNHDA, CDR2 SQIVND, per germline (reference sequence). With 7 bases clipped from V and 8 bases from J, the junction kept 7 bases outside the gene matches. The CDR3 spans 13 residues. CDR3 loop: CASTGTRWHEQFF. The CDR3 DNA follows: TGTGCCAGTACTGGGACTAGGTGGCATGAGCAGTTCTTC.